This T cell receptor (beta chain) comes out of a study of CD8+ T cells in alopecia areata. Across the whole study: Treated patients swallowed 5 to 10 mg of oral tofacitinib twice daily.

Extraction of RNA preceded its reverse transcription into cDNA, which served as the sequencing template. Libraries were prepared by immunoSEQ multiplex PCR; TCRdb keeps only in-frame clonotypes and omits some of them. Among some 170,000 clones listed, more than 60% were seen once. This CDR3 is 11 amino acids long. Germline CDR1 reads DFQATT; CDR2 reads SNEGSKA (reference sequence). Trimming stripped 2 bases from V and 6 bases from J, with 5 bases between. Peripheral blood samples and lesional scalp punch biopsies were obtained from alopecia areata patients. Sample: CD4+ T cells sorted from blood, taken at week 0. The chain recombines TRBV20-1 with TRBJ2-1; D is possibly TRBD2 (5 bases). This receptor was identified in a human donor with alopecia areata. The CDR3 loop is CSARRGNEQFF. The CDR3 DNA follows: TGCAGTGCTAGACGGGGCAATGAGCAGTTCTTC.